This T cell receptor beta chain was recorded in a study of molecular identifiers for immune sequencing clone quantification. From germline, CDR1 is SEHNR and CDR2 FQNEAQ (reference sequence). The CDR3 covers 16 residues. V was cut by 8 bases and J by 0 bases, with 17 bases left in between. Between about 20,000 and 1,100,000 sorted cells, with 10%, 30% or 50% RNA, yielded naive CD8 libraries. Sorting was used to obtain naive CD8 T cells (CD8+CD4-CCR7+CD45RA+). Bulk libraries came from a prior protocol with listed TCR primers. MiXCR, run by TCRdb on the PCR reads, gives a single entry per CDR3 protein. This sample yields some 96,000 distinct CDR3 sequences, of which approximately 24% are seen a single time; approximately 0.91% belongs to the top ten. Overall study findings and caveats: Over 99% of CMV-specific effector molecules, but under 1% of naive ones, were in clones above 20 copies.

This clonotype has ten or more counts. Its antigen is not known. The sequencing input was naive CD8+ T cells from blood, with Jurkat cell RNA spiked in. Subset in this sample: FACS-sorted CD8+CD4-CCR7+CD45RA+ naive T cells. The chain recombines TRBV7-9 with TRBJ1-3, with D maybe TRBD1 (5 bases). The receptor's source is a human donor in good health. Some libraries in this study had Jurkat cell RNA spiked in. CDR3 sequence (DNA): TGTGCCAGCCTAAGGGACGAAGGCTACTCTGGAAACACCATATATTTT. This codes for CASLRDEGYSGNTIYF.